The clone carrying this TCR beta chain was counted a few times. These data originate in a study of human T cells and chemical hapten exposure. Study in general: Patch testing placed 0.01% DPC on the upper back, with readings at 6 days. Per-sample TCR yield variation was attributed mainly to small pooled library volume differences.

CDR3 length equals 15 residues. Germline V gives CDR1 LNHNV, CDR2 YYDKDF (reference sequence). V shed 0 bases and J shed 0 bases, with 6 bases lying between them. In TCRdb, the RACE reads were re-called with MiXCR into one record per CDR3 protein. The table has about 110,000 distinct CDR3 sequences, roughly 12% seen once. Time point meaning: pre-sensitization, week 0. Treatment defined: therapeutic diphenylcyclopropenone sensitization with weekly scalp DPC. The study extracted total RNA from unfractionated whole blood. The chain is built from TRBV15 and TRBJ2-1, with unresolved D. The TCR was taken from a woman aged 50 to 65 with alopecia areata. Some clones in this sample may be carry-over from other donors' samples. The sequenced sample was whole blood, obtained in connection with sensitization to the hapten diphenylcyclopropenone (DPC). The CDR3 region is CATSRERNSYNEQFF. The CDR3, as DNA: TGTGCCACCAGCAGAGAACGGAACTCCTACAATGAGCAGTTCTTC. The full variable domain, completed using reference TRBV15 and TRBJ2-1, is DAMVIQNPRYQVTQFGKPVTLSCSQTLNHNVMYWYQQKSSQAPKLLFHYYDKDFNNEADTPDNFQSRRPNTSFCFLDIRSPGLGDTAMYLCATSRERNSYNEQFFGPGTRLTVL.